Presented here are 4 T cell receptor beta chains from one specimen sequenced in a study of blood T cell repertoires in COVID-19. Using immunoSEQ multiplex PCR, the repertoire was profiled, and TCRdb retains in-frame clones only, with some absent. This sample carries more than 60,000 clones, about four fifths of them seen once, and the ten largest clones take roughly 4%. Sequencing was carried out using peripheral blood. The source of these receptors is a man aged 50 to 60 with acute or convalescent COVID-19.

The genes are TRBV24-1 and TRBJ1-2; D is unclear. The germline V gene has CDR1 KGHDR and CDR2 SFDVKD. Trimming left V 3 bases short and J 2 bases short, with 15 bases between. CDR3 length equals 16 residues. The CDR3 sequence: CATSDPSTDKNYGYTF. The DNA of the CDR3 is TGTGCCACCAGTGATCCTTCTACTGACAAGAACTATGGCTACACCTTC.

The V call is TRBV6-2 or TRBV6-3, the J call TRBJ1-3; D unclear. Germline V gives CDR1 MNHEY, CDR2 SVGEGT. V was shortened by 5 bases and J by 0 bases, with 11 bases between the two germline ends. CDR3 length: 15 residues. CDR3 coding DNA: TGTGCCAGCAGTCCCGCGGCCCACTCTGGAAACACCATATATTTT. Protein product: CASSPAAHSGNTIYF.

The rearrangement uses TRBV6-4 and TRBJ1-4; a weak D match, TRBD1 (6 bases). V lost 9 bases to trimming and J lost 0 bases, with 11 bases between them. Germline V gene data show CDR1 as MRHNA and CDR2 as SNTAGT. The CDR3 consists of 14 residues. The CDR3 spells CARNGTSTNEKLFF. Written as DNA, the CDR3 is TGTGCCAGAAACGGGACATCAACTAATGAAAAACTGTTTTTT.

The chain employs TRBV7-8 and TRBJ2-7; 8 nucleotides align to TRBD2. The V segment lost 6 bases and the J segment 3 bases; nucleotides outside the gene matches: 7. This CDR3 spans 14 amino acids. Germline CDR1 is SGHVS and CDR2 is FQNEAQ. The CDR3 reads CASSTSGGYYEQYF. CDR3 DNA: TGTGCCAGCAGTACTAGCGGAGGGTACTACGAGCAGTACTTC.